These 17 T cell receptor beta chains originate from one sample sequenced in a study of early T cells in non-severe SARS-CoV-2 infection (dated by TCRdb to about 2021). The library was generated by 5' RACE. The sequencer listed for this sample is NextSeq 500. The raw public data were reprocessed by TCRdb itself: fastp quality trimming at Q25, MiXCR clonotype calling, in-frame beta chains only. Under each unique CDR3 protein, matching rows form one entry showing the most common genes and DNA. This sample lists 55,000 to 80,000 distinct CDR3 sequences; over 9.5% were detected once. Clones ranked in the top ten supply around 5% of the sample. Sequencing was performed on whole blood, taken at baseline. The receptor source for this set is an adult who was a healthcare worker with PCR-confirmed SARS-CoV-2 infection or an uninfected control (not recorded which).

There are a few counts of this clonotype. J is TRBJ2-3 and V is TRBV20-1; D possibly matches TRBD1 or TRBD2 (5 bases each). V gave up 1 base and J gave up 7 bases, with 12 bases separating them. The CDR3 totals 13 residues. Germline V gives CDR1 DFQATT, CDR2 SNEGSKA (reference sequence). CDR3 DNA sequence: TGCAGTGCTAGAGGGGGGTCCGGAAATACGCAGTATTTT. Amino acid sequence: CSARGGSGNTQYF.

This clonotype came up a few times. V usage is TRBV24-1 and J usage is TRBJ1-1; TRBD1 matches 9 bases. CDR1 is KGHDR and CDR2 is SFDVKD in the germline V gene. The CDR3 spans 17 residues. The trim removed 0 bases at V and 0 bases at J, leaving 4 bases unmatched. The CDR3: CATSDLQQGAVNTEAFF. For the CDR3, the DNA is TGTGCCACCAGTGATTTGCAACAGGGGGCTGTGAACACTGAAGCTTTCTTT.

The CDR3 loop reads CASSLADSEAFF. CDR3 DNA: TGTGCCAGCAGCTTGGCGGATTCTGAAGCTTTCTTT. The chain carries TRBV5-4 and TRBJ1-1; D gene uncertain. Germline assignment: CDR1 SGHNT and CDR2 YYREEE (reference sequence). V was cut by 0 bases and J by 6 bases, with 6 bases left in between. The CDR3 spans 12 residues. Full variable domain (missing parts from reference TRBV5-4 and TRBJ1-1): ETGVTQSPTHLIKTRGQQVTLRCSSQSGHNTVSWYQQALGQGPQFIFQYYREEENGRGNFPPRFSGLQFPNYSSELNVNALELDDSALYLCASSLADSEAFFGQGTRLTVV.

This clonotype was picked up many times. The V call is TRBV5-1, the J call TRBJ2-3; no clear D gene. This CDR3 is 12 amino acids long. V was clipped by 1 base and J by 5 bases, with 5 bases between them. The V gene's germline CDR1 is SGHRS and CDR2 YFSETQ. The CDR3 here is CASSLNQDTQYF. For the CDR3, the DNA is TGCGCCAGCAGCTTGAATCAAGATACGCAGTATTTT.

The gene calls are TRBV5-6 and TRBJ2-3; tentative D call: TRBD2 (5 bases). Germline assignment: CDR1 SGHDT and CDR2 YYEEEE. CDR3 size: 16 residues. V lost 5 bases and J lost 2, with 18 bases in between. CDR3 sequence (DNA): TGTGCCAGCAGGTATGACCTGGACTCCTTCACAGATACGCAGTATTTT. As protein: CASRYDLDSFTDTQYF.

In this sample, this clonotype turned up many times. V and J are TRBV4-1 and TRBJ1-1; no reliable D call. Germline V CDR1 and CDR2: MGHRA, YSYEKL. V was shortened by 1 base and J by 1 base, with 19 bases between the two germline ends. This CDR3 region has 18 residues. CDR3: CASSQGLPLGRQNTEAFF. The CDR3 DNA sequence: TGCGCCAGCAGCCAAGGTTTACCCTTGGGCAGGCAGAACACTGAAGCTTTCTTT.

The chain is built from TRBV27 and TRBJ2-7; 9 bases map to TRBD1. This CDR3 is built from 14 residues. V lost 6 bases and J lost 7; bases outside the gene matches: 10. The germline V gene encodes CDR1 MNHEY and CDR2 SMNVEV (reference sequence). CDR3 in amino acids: CASRSGTGSGEQYF. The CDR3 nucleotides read TGTGCCAGCAGATCCGGGACAGGGTCGGGGGAGCAGTACTTC.

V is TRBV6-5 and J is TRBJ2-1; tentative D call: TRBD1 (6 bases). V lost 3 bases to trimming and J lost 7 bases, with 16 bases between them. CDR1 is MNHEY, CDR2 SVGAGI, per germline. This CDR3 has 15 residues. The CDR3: CASSYVPRQGNEQFF. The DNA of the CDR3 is TGTGCCAGCAGTTATGTTCCCCGCCAGGGGAATGAGCAGTTCTTC.

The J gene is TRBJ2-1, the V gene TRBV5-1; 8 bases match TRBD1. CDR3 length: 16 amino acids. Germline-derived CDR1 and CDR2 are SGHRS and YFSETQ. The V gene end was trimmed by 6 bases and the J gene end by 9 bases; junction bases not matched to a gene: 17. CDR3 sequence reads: CASTRTGTPLSGEQFF. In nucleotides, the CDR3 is TGCGCCAGCACCCGGACAGGGACTCCCCTCAGCGGTGAGCAGTTCTTC.

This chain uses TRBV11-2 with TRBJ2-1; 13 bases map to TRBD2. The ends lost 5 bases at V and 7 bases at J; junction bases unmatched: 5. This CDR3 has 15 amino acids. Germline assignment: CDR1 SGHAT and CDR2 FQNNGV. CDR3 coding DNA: TGTGCCAGCAGCGACGGACTAGCGGGGGAAAATGAGCAGTTCTTC. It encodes CASSDGLAGENEQFF.

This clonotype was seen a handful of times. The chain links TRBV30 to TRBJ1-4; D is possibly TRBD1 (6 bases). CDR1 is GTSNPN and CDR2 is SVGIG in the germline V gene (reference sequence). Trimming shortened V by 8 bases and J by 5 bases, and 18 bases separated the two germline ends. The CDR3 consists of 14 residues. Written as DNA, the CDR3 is TGTGCCGGAAGAGGGGGTTCCGCGAATGAAAAACTGTTTTTT. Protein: CAGRGGSANEKLFF. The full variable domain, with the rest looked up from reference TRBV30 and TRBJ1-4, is SQTIHQWPATLVQPVGSPLSLECTVEGTSNPNLYWYRQAAGRGLQLLFYSVGIGQISSEVPQNLSASRPQDRQFILSSKKLLLSDSGFYLCAGRGGSANEKLFFGSGTQLSVL.

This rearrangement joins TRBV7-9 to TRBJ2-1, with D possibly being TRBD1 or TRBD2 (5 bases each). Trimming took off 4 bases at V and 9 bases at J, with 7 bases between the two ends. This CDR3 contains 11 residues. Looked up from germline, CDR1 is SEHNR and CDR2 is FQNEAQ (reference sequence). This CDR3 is CASSSGPEQFF. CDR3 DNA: TGTGCCAGCAGCTCGGGACCTGAGCAGTTCTTC.

CDR3 region: CASSFQGNSYGYTF. In DNA form, the CDR3 reads TGTGCCAGTAGCTTTCAGGGAAATAGCTATGGCTACACCTTC. This chain joins TRBV19 and TRBJ1-2, with TRBD1 as a possible D gene (5 bases). Germline CDR1 and CDR2: LNHDA and SQIVND (reference sequence). CDR3 length equals 14 residues. Trimming left V 6 bases short and J 4 bases short, with 15 bases between.

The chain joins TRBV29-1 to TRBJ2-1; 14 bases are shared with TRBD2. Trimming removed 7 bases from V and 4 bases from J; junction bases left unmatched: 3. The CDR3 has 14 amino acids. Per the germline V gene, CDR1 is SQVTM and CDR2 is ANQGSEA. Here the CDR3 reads CSGGLAGVYNEQFF. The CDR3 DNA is TGCAGCGGGGGACTAGCGGGAGTGTACAATGAGCAGTTCTTC.

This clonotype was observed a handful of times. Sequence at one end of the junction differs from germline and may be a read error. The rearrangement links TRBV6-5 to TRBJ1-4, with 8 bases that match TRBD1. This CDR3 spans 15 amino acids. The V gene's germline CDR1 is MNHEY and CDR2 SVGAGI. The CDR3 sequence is CASSYGTGGYEKLFF. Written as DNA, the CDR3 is TGTGCCAGCAGTTACGGGACAGGCGGGTATGAAAAACTTTTTTTT.

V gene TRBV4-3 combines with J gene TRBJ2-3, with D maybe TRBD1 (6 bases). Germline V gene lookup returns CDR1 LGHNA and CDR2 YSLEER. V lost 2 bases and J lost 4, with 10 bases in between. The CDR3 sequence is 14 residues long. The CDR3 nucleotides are TGCGCCAGCAGCCAACCAGGGGTATCAGATACGCAGTATTTT. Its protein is CASSQPGVSDTQYF.

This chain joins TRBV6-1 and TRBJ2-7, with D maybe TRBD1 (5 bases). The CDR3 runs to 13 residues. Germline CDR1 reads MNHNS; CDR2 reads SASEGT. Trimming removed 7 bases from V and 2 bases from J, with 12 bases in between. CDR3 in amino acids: CASKAGAAYEQYF. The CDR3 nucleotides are TGTGCCAGCAAGGCTGGGGCTGCCTACGAGCAGTACTTC.